Included here is one TCR beta chain sequence, with context. Its antigen is currently unknown. This specimen comes from a study of radiation and T cells in renal cell carcinoma. The germline gives CDR1 ENHRY, CDR2 SYGVKD. Trimming removed 6 bases from V and 1 base from J, with 13 bases in between. The CDR3 is 14 amino acids. Time point of the sample: blood 4 weeks post-SBRT, at nephrectomy. Treatment of the sample: 15 Gy SBRT to primary tumor, nephrectomy 4 weeks later. The patient's renal cell carcinoma had clear cell pathology. Whole-study findings and limits: In blood, top tumor clones expanded by 2 weeks, shrinking by 4. No pretreatment tumor biopsies were available for baseline clonotypes.

TCRdb's copy holds only in-frame clones and misses some; the assay was immunoSEQ multiplex PCR. This sample has roughly 170,000 clones, with about 85% found just once. The sample here was blood, taken from a patient whose treatment included radiotherapy and nephrectomy. This chain joins TRBV10-3 and TRBJ2-7, with D perhaps TRBD2 (5 bases). The sequence derives from a woman aged 45-60 years with renal cell carcinoma. CDR3 DNA: TGTGCCATCAGCGAGACCGGGATGTCCTACGAGCAGTACTTC. It codes for CAISETGMSYEQYF.